This TCR beta chain derives from a study of T cells expressing NK-cell markers. Germline CDR1 and CDR2: MNHEY and SMNVEV (reference sequence). The CDR3 is 16 residues long. Using the 5' RACE reads, TCRdb records one entry per CDR3 protein without DNA. The record lists hundreds of thousands of distinct CDR3 sequences, of which the ten most abundant hold about 3.6%. The sequence came from a man between 18 and 29 years old in good health. The J gene is TRBJ2-2, the V gene TRBV27; without DNA, the TCRdb call of TRBD1 cannot be checked. Sample: blood T cells: a sorted CD56 or NKG2C T cell subset, CD4+ or CD8+ T cells, or bulk PBMC T cells (not recorded which). The CDR3 protein is CASSLRQRQNTGELFF.